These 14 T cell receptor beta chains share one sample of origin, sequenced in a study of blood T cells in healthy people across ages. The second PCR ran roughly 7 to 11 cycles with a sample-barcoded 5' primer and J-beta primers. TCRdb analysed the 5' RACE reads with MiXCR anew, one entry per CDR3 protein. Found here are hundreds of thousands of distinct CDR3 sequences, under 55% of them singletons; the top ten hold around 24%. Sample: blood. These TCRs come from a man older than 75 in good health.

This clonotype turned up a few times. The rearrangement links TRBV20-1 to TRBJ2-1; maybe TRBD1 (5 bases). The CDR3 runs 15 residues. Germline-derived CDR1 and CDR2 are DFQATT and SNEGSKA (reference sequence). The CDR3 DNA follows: TGCAGCTTCATCGGTTCCGGTGCAGGGAAGGATGAGCAGTTCTTC. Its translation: CSFIGSGAGKDEQFF.

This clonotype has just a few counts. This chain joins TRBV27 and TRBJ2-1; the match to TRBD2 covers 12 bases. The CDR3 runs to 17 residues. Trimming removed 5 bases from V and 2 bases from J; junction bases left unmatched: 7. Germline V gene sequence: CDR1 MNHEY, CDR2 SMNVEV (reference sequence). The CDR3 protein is CASSPRLAGAAYNEQFF. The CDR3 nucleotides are TGTGCCAGCAGTCCTCGACTAGCGGGGGCCGCCTACAATGAGCAGTTCTTC.

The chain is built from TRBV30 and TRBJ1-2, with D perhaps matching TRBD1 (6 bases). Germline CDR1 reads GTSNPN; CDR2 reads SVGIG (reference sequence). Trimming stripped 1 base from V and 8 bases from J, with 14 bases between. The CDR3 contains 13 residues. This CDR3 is CAWSETGLRGYTF. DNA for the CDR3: TGTGCCTGGAGTGAGACAGGACTCCGCGGCTACACCTTC.

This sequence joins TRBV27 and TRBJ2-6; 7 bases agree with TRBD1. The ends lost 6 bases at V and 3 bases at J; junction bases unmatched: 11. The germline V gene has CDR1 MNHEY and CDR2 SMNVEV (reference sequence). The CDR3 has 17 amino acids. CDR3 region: CASSRVGGRDGANVLTF. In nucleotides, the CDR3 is TGTGCCAGCAGCCGAGTAGGGGGCAGGGATGGGGCCAACGTCCTGACTTTC.

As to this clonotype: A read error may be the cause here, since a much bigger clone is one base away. The CDR3 DNA is TGTGCCAGCAGGGAGAATGAGCAGTACTTC. Translating gives CASRENEQYF. The chain uses TRBV6-6 and TRBJ2-5, with D unresolved. The germline V gene has CDR1 MNHNY and CDR2 SVGAGI (reference sequence). V was shortened by 6 bases and J by 11 bases, with 10 bases between the two germline ends. The CDR3 has 10 amino acids.

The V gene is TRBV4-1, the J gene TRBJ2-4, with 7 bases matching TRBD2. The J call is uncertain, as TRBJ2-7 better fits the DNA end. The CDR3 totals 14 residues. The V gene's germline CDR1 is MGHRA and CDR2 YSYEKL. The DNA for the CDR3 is TGCGCCAGCAGCCAAAGGGAGGGCTCCTACGAGCAGTACTTC. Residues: CASSQREGSYEQYF.

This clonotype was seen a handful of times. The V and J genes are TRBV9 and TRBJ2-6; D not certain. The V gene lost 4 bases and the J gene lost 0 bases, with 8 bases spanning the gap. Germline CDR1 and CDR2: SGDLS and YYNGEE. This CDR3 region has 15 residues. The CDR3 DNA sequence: TGTGCCAGCAGCCTTCAGACCTCTGGGGCCAACGTCCTGACTTTC. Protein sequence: CASSLQTSGANVLTF.

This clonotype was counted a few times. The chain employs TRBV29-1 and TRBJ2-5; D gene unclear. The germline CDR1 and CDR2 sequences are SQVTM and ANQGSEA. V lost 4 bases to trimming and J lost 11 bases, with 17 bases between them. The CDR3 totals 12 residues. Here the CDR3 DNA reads TGCAGCGTTGGGAGCCCCGACAATGAGCAGTACTTC. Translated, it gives CSVGSPDNEQYF.

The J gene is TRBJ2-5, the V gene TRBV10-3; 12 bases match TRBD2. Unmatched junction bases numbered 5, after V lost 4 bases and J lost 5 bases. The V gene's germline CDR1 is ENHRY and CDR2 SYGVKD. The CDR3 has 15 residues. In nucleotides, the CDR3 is TGTGCCATCAGTGCGCTAGCGGGAGGGCGGGAGACCCAGTACTTC. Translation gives CAISALAGGRETQYF.

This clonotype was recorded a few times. In nucleotides, the CDR3 is TGTGCCAGCAGCCAATGGGCAACTAATGAAAAACTGTTTTTT. Translated, it gives CASSQWATNEKLFF. V gene TRBV3-1 combines with J gene TRBJ1-4; D is undetermined. V was pared by 2 bases and J by 0 bases, with 4 bases between. Germline V gene lookup returns CDR1 LGHDT and CDR2 YNNKEL (reference sequence). The CDR3 contains 14 residues. The whole variable domain, filled in from reference TRBV3-1 and TRBJ1-4, reads DTAVSQTPKYLVTQMGNDKSIKCEQNLGHDTMYWYKQDSKKFLKIMFSYNNKELIINETVPNRFSPKSPDKAHLNLHINSLELGDSAVYFCASSQWATNEKLFFGSGTQLSVL.

CDR3 loop: CSIQQGQETQYF. DNA for the CDR3: TGCAGCATACAACAGGGGCAAGAGACCCAGTACTTC. The J gene is TRBJ2-5, the V gene TRBV29-1; 7 bases align to TRBD1. Germline V lookup: CDR1 SQVTM, CDR2 ANQGSEA. The CDR3 runs 12 residues. Trimming took 8 bases from V and 2 from J; bases not matched to a gene: 5.

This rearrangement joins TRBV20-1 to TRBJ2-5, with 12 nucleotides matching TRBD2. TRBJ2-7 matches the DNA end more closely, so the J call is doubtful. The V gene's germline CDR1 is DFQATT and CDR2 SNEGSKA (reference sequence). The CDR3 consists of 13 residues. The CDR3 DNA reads TGCAGTGCCCGGACTAGCGGGATAAACGAGCAGTACTTC. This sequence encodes CSARTSGINEQYF.

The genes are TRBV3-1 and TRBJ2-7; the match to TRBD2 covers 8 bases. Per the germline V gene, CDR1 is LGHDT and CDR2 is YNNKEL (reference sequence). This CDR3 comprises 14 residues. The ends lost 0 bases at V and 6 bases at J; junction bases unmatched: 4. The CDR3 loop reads CASSQDPLAGEQYF. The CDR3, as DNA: TGTGCCAGCAGCCAAGATCCCCTAGCGGGCGAGCAGTACTTC.

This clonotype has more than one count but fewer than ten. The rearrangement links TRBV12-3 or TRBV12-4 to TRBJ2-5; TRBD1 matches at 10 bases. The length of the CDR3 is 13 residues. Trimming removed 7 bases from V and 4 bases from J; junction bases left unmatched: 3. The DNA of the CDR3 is TGTGCCAGCACCGGGACAGGGGTAGAGACCCAGTACTTC. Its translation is CASTGTGVETQYF.